This T cell receptor beta chain emerged from a study of human T cells and chemical hapten exposure. Stated time point: pre-sensitization, week 0. Treatment meaning: therapeutic diphenylcyclopropenone sensitization with weekly scalp DPC. Only after blood had been drawn was each patch test applied. This clonotype was counted ten times or more. The CDR3 totals 12 residues. MiXCR, applied by TCRdb to the RACE reads, yields one record per CDR3 protein. The profile shows 300,000 to 450,000 distinct CDR3 sequences, 5.5% of them singletons. The source was whole blood, collected in connection with sensitization to the hapten diphenylcyclopropenone (DPC). This chain joins TRBV21-1 and TRBJ1-1. TRBV21-1 is a listed pseudogene. The sequence was collected from a woman aged 18-29 years with alopecia areata. Some clones in this sample may be carry-over from other donors' samples. As DNA, the CDR3 is TGTGCCAGCAGCAAAGTAACCGTCGGACCTTTCTTT. Encoded protein: CASSKVTVGPFF.